This record looks at one T cell receptor (beta chain) sequence and its context. Antigen unknown. The data were taken from a study of shared clonotypes between healthy human individuals. General study points: Non-shared clonotypes had lower generation probabilities than those shared by all four donors.

This CDR3 spans 15 amino acids. Trimming cost V 6 bases and J 4 bases; bases outside gene matches: 9. Germline V gene lookup returns CDR1 MNHNY and CDR2 SVGAGI (reference sequence). The assay was run at deep level. Methods used by the authors: ImmunoSEQ output held junction-only sequences without quality scores, so filtering differed. The assay was immunoSEQ multiplex PCR, and TCRdb's table has in-frame clones only and misses some. That table furnishes V, J and clone size, whereas the DNA furnished D and trimming. The repertoire holds around 580,000 clones, 95% to 98% seen once, with 0.3% in the top ten. The naive CD8 subset, CD45RO-negative cells positively selected for CCR7, excluded terminally differentiated effector memory CD45RA+ cells.

This chain connects TRBV6-6 to TRBJ2-7; 10 bases map to TRBD1. Sequenced material: naive CD8+ T cells sorted from blood. The sequence was collected from a man aged 30 to 45 in good health. CDR3 sequence reads: CASRSRDRGNYEQYF. CDR3 sequence (DNA): TGTGCCAGCAGAAGCCGGGACAGGGGCAATTACGAGCAGTACTTC.